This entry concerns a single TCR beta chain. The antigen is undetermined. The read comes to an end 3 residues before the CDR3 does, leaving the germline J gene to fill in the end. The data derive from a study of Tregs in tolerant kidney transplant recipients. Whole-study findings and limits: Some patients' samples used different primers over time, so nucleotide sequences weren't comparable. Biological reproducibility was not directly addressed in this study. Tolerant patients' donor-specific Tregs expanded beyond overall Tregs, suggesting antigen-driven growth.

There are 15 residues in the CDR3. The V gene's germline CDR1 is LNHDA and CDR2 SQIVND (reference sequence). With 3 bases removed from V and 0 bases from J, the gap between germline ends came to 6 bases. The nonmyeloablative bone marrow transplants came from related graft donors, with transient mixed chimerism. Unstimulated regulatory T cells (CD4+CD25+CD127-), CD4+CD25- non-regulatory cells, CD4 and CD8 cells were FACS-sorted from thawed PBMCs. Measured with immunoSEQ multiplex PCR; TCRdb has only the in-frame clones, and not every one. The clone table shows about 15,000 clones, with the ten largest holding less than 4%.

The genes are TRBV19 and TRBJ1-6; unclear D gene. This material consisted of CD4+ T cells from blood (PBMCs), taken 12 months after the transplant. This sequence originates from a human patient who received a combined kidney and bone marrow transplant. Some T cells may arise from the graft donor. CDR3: CASSIQYSYNSPLHF. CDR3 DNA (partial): TGTGCCAGTAGTATCCAGTACTCCTATAATTCACCC.